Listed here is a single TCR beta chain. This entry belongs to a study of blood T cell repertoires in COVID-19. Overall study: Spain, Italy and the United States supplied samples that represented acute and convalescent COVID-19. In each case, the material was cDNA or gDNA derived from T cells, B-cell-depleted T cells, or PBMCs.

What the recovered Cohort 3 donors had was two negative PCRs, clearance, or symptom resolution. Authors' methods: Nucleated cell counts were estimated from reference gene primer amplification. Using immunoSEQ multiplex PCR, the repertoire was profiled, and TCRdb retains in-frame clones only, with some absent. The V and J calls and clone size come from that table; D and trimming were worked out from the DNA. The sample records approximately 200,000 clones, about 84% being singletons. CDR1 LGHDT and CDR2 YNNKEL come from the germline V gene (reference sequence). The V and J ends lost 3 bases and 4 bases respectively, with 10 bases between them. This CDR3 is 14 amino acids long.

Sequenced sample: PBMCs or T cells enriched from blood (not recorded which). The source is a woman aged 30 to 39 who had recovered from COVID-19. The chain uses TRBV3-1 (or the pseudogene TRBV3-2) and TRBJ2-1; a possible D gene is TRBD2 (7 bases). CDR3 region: CASSQRGPYNEQFF. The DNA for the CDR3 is TGTGCCAGCAGCCAGCGGGGGCCTTACAATGAGCAGTTCTTC.